Below, 11 T cell receptor beta chains from the same sample are listed, as sequenced in a study of CD8+ T cells in alopecia areata (dated by TCRdb to 2016 to 2019). Receptor libraries were prepared by the immunoSEQ multiplex PCR assay. For TCR sequencing, RNA was extracted from every sample and reverse transcribed into cDNA to serve as template. TCRdb holds this immuneACCESS table with in-frame rearrangements only. Some clones are missing; in checked studies, unresolved V genes explain under half, and the rest has no known cause. Counted in this sample were about 220,000 clones; 50% to 70% of them appeared once. The ten largest account for around 1.4% of the sample. The meaning of the sample's time point label: more than 3 weeks on oral tofacitinib. The meaning of the sample's treatment or condition label: oral pan-JAK inhibitor, 5-10 mg twice daily. Sequenced material: CD4+ T cells sorted from blood, taken at week 4, from a patient treated with tofacitinib. The receptors shown here come from a human donor with alopecia areata.

The rearrangement uses TRBV7-3 and TRBJ2-1; the match to TRBD1 covers 9 bases. Germline CDR1 and CDR2: SGHTA and FQGTGA. The V gene end was trimmed by 3 bases and the J gene end by 9 bases; junction bases not matched to a gene: 6. CDR3 size: 14 residues. This CDR3 is CASSLGQGQGEQFF. CDR3 coding DNA: TGTGCCAGCAGCTTGGGACAGGGCCAGGGTGAGCAGTTCTTC.

The rearrangement links TRBV20-1 to TRBJ2-3; D not resolved. The CDR3 totals 11 residues. CDR1 is DFQATT, CDR2 SNEGSKA, per germline (reference sequence). Between the trimmed V and J ends, which lost 4 bases and 7 bases, there was a span of 9 bases. CDR3 sequence: CSAKDRHTQYF. CDR3 nucleotides: TGCAGTGCTAAGGATCGCCATACGCAGTATTTT.

This sequence joins TRBV30 and TRBJ1-5, with TRBD1 matching 8 bases. Trimming removed 2 bases from V and 1 base from J; junction bases left unmatched: 4. Germline CDR1 reads GTSNPN; CDR2 reads SVGIG (reference sequence). The CDR3 is made up of 15 amino acids. The CDR3 region is CAWSPGQGSNQPQHF. DNA for the CDR3: TGTGCCTGGAGTCCCGGACAGGGCAGCAATCAGCCCCAGCATTTT. Supplemented by reference TRBV30 and TRBJ1-5, the full variable domain reads SQTIHQWPATLVQPVGSPLSLECTVEGTSNPNLYWYRQAAGRGLQLLFYSVGIGQISSEVPQNLSASRPQDRQFILSSKKLLLSDSGFYLCAWSPGQGSNQPQHFGDGTRLSIL.

This chain uses TRBV29-1 with TRBJ2-7; D not resolved. This CDR3 contains 15 residues. Per the germline V gene, CDR1 is SQVTM and CDR2 is ANQGSEA. V dropped 4 bases and J dropped 5 bases, with 21 bases sitting between them. CDR3 region: CSVGDNLLTTNEQYF. In nucleotides, the CDR3 is TGCAGCGTTGGAGACAACCTTCTGACAACTAACGAGCAGTACTTC.

The chain combines TRBV5-4 with TRBJ2-3; D might be TRBD1 or TRBD2, each matching 5 bases. Germline CDR1 and CDR2: SGHNT and YYREEE (reference sequence). The CDR3 length is 14 residues. The ends were cut back, 3 bases at V and 2 bases at J, with 10 bases in the middle. CDR3 amino acids: CASSSEGPTDTQYF. DNA for the CDR3: TGTGCCAGCAGCTCAGAGGGACCCACAGATACGCAGTATTTT.

V gene TRBV6-1 combines with J gene TRBJ1-1; D is unresolved. Germline V lookup: CDR1 MNHNS, CDR2 SASEGT. The CDR3 runs 13 residues. Trimming cost V 4 bases and J 0 bases, with 6 bases left between them. The CDR3 nucleotides are TGTGCCAGCAGTGTATGGGTGAACACTGAAGCTTTCTTT. It codes for CASSVWVNTEAFF.

The chain combines TRBV29-1 with TRBJ1-3, with D tentatively TRBD1 (5 bases). V dropped 2 bases and J dropped 2 bases, with 7 bases sitting between them. Germline V CDR1 and CDR2: SQVTM, ANQGSEA. The CDR3 loop spans 13 amino acids. CDR3: CSVETGPGNTIYF. The CDR3 DNA is TGCAGCGTTGAAACAGGACCTGGAAACACCATATATTTT. The full variable domain, completed using reference TRBV29-1 and TRBJ1-3, is SAVISQKPSRDICQRGTSLTIQCQVDSQVTMMFWYRQQPGQSLTLIATANQGSEATYESGFVIDKFPISRPNLTFSTLTVSNMSPEDSSIYLCSVETGPGNTIYFGEGSWLTVV.

The chain combines TRBV27 with TRBJ1-1, with D tentatively TRBD1 (5 bases). V dropped 6 bases and J dropped 7 bases, with 18 bases sitting between them. Looked up from germline, CDR1 is MNHEY and CDR2 is SMNVEV (reference sequence). This CDR3 comprises 14 residues. In DNA form, the CDR3 reads TGTGCCAGCAGCGTTGTGGGGGGAGCGTATGAAGCTTTCTTT. This encodes CASSVVGGAYEAFF.

The CDR3 region is CASSLAGTGGGNQPQHF. CDR3 nucleotides: TGTGCCAGCAGCTTGGCCGGGACAGGGGGAGGCAATCAGCCCCAGCATTTT. The chain has TRBV5-6 and TRBJ1-5, with TRBD1 matching over 11 bases. This CDR3 is 17 amino acids long. V dropped 0 bases and J dropped 2; count of bases not matched to a gene: 4. CDR1 and CDR2 (germline): SGHDT, YYEEEE.

The chain is built from TRBV30 and TRBJ1-4; D not certain. There are 10 residues in the CDR3. V was trimmed by 3 bases and J by 6 bases, leaving 2 bases between them. Germline-derived CDR1 and CDR2 are GTSNPN and SVGIG (reference sequence). The CDR3 nucleotides are TGTGCCTGGAGCGATGAAAAACTGTTTTTT. Its translation: CAWSDEKLFF.

V is TRBV5-1 and J is TRBJ2-7; the match to TRBD1 covers 9 bases. The CDR3 runs 11 residues. V trimming: 2 bases; J trimming: 9 bases; junction bases outside the gene matches: 0. Looked up from germline, CDR1 is SGHRS and CDR2 is YFSETQ. The CDR3 coding sequence is TGCGCCAGCAGCTTACAGGGGGCGCAGTACTTC. This sequence encodes CASSLQGAQYF. Based on the CDR3 plus reference TRBV5-1 and TRBJ2-7, the full variable domain is KAGVTQTPRYLIKTRGQQVTLSCSPISGHRSVSWYQQTPGQGLQFLFEYFSETQRNKGNFPGRFSGRQFSNSRSEMNVSTLELGDSALYLCASSLQGAQYFGPGTRLTVT.